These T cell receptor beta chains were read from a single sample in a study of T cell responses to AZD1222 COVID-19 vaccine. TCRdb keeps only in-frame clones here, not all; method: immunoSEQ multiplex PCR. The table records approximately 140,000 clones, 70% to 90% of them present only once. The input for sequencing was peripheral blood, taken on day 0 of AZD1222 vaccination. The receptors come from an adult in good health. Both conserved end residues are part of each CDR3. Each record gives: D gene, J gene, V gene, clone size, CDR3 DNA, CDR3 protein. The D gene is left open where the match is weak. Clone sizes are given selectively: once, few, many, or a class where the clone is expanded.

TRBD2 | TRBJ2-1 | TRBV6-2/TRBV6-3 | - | TGTGCCAGCAGTTACATGCCTAGCGGGGGCCACAATGAGCAGTTCTTC | CASSYMPSGGHNEQFF
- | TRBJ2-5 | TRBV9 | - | TGTGCCAGCAGCGTCGGACCCCAAGAGACCCAGTACTTC | CASSVGPQETQYF
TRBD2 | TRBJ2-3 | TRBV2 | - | TGTGCCAGCATAACCAGCGGGAGGACAGATACGCAGTATTTT | CASITSGRTDTQYF
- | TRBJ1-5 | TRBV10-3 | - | TGTGCCATCAGGGGGAACGGGGACAACAATCAGCCCCAGCATTTT | CAIRGNGDNNQPQHF
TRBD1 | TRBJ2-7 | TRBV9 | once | TGTGCCAGCAGCTTAAGGGACAGGGACGACGAGCAGTACTTC | CASSLRDRDDEQYF
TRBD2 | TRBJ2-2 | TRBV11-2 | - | TGTGCCAGCAGCTTAGGAGTAGCGGGGAACACCGGGGAGCTGTTTTTT | CASSLGVAGNTGELFF
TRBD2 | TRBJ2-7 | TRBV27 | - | TGTGCCAGCAGTCTGGGACTAGCGGGACCCCTTCCCTACGAGCAGTACTTC | CASSLGLAGPLPYEQYF
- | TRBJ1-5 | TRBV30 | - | TGTGCCTGGAGTGTATGGGGCTCCAATCAGCCCCAGCATTTT | CAWSVWGSNQPQHF
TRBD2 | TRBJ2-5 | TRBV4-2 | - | TGTGCCAGCAGCCAAGCGTGCGGAGCGGGGGGGCCGGGGGAGACCCAGTACTTC | CASSQACGAGGPGETQYF
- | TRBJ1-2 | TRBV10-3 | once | TGTGCCATCAGTGAGTCCGACGGACCTAACTATGGCTACACCTTC | CAISESDGPNYGYTF
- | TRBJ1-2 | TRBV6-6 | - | TGTGCCAGCAGTTATGAGGTCATGGGTGGCTACACCTTC | CASSYEVMGGYTF
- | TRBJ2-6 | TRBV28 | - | TGTGCCAGCAGATCCTACAGGGCCGGGGCCAACGTCCTGACTTTC | CASRSYRAGANVLTF
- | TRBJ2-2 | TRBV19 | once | TGTGCCAGTAGTATATCGGGGGCCGGGGAGCTGTTTTTT | CASSISGAGELFF
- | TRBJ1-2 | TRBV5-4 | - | TGTGCCAGCAGCTTGGTTTCTGATTACTATGGCTACACCTTC | CASSLVSDYYGYTF
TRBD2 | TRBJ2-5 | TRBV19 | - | TGTGCCAGTAGTGCGGCTAGCGGGGGGGAAGAGACCCAGTACTTC | CASSAASGGEETQYF
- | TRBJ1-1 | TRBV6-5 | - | TGTGCCAGCAGTTACGAGGGGCGTGGAATGAACACTGAAGCTTTCTTT | CASSYEGRGMNTEAFF
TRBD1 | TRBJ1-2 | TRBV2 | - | TGTGCCAGCAAGAATGGACAGGGTTCGCATGGCTACACCTTC | CASKNGQGSHGYTF
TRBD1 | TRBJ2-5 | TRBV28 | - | TGTGCCAGCAGCACACCCATTCCTGACAGGGACGGCACGAGGGGTAGGAGGGAGACCCAGTACTTC | CASSTPIPDRDGTRGRRETQYF
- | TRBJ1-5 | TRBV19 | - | TGTGCCAGTAGTATCGGAAAGAATAGCAATCAGCCCCAGCATTTT | CASSIGKNSNQPQHF
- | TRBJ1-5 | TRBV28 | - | TGTGCCAGCAGTCCGGCCTTAGGGACTGGGCAGCCCCAGCATTTT | CASSPALGTGQPQHF
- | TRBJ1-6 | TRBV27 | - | TGTGCCAGCAGAGGAAGGAGCTCCTATAATTCACCCCTCCACTTT | CASRGRSSYNSPLHF
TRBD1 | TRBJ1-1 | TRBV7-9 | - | TGTGCCAGCAGCGCACACAGGGGGCTCAACACTGAAGCTTTCTTT | CASSAHRGLNTEAFF
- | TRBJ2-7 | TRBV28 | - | TGTGCCAGCAGTTTTAGGGAGCCCTACGAGCAGTACTTC | CASSFREPYEQYF
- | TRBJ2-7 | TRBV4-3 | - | TGCGCCAGCAGCCAAGAAGGGCAGTTGAAGTACGAGCAGTACTTC | CASSQEGQLKYEQYF
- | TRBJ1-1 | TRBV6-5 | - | TGTGCCAGCAGCAAGATAGGGCCGGTTGACACTGAAGCTTTCTTT | CASSKIGPVDTEAFF
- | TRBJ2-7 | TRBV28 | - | TGTGCCAGCAGTTGGGCAACCTGGCAGCAGTACTTC | CASSWATWQQYF
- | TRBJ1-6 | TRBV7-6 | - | TGTGCCAGCAGCGTGGGTCGACAGTCCTATAATTCACCCCTCCACTTT | CASSVGRQSYNSPLHF
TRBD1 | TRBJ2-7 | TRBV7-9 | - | TGTGCCAGCAGCGGATCCAGAGTAGGGACAGACGGTTCCACCTACGAGCAGTACTTC | CASSGSRVGTDGSTYEQYF
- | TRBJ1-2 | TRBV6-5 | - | TGTGCCAGCACCCCCTTCGGTCCAGGGGACTATGGCTACACCTTC | CASTPFGPGDYGYTF
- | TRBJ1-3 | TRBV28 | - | TGTGCCAGCAGTTCCTTCCCCACGACGGGAAACACCATATATTTT | CASSSFPTTGNTIYF
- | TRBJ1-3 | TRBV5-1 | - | TGCGCCAGCAGCTTGGCCCGAGGGAACCCAACTGGAAACACCATATATTTT | CASSLARGNPTGNTIYF
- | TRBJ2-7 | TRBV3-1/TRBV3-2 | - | TGTGCCAGCAGCCAAGGAGGGTTATACTACGAGCAGTACTTC | CASSQGGLYYEQYF
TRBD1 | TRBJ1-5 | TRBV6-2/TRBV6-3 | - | TGTGCCAGCAGTAAGCCGGGACAGGGGGCGAGCAATCAGCCCCAGCATTTT | CASSKPGQGASNQPQHF
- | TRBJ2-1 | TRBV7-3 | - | TGTGCCAGCAGCGACGGGGGGCCATGGGTCAATGAGCAGTTCTTC | CASSDGGPWVNEQFF
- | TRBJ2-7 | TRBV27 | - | TGTGCCAGCAAACGAGAACAGACCTCCTACGAGCAGTACTTC | CASKREQTSYEQYF
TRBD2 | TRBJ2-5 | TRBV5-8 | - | TGTGCCAGCAGCTTCCCGACTAGCGGTGCAGAGACCCAGTACTTC | CASSFPTSGAETQYF
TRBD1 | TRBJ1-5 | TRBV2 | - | TGTGCCAGCAGTGTGACCCGACAGGGGAATCAGCCCCAGCATTTT | CASSVTRQGNQPQHF
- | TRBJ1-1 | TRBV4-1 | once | TGCGCCAGCAGCCAAGAGAGAACGGACACTGAAGCTTTCTTT | CASSQERTDTEAFF
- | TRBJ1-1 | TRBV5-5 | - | TGTGCCAGCAGCTTGTTTGCGGGGAACACTGAAGCTTTCTTT | CASSLFAGNTEAFF
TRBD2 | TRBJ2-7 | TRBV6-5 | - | TGTGCCAGCAGTTTAGCGGGGGGGTTCTACGAGCAGTACTTC | CASSLAGGFYEQYF
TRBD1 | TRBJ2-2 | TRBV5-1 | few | TGCGCCAGCAGACAACCCGGGACAGGGAACACCGGGGAGCTGTTTTTT | CASRQPGTGNTGELFF
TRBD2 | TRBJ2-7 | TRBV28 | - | TGTGCCAGCAGTGTTAGCGGGGGGGCGGCGGGTGAGCAGTACTTC | CASSVSGGAAGEQYF
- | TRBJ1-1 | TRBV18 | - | TGTGCCAGCTCATTTTTCGGGGTAGGGAACACTGAAGCTTTCTTT | CASSFFGVGNTEAFF